This T cell receptor (beta chain) was sequenced in a study of blood T cell repertoires in COVID-19. Study at large: The United States, Italy and Spain provided the acute and convalescent COVID-19 samples. In each case, the material was cDNA or gDNA derived from T cells, B-cell-depleted T cells, or PBMCs.

Authors' processing steps: Estimation of nucleated cell counts was performed using reference gene primer amplification. Sequencing used immunoSEQ multiplex PCR; TCRdb keeps in-frame clones, though not all of them. V and J calls and clone size are as listed in that table; D and trimming were resolved from the DNA. The table has roughly 460,000 clones, around 90% seen once. The germline V gene encodes CDR1 DFQATT and CDR2 SNEGSKA (reference sequence). V was pared by 3 bases and J by 7 bases, with 19 bases between. CDR3 size: 14 residues. The sequenced material came from peripheral blood. The J gene is TRBJ2-7, the V gene TRBV20-1; perhaps TRBD2 as D (7 bases). This TCR was sampled from a man aged 18 to 30 with COVID-19, enrolled during active disease. CDR3 DNA: TGCAGTGCTAGTACGAACCGGGGAGGGGGTGAGCAGTACTTC. Translating gives CSASTNRGGGEQYF.